The 29 T cell receptor beta chains given below trace back to one sample, sequenced in a study of OX40 agonist ivuxolimab in advanced cancers. Assay: immunoSEQ multiplex PCR; the TCRdb copy retains only in-frame clones and omits some. The data contain some 26,000 clones, approximately 80% of them seen just once; the ten biggest clones take up 23%. The sample was CD4+ or CD8+ T cells sorted from blood, taken in a trial of the OX40 agonist ivuxolimab. The receptors originated from an adult with an advanced solid tumor such as melanoma, head and neck, liver or kidney cancer.

The J gene is TRBJ2-7, the V gene TRBV29-1; D not certain. The germline V gene encodes CDR1 SQVTM and CDR2 ANQGSEA. V gave up 1 base and J gave up 3 bases, with 13 bases separating them. CDR3 size: 14 residues. This chain's CDR3 is CSVEVKAKGYEQYF. The CDR3 region has the DNA TGCAGCGTTGAAGTAAAGGCTAAGGGCTACGAGCAGTACTTC.

This clone was observed once. J is TRBJ1-6 and V is TRBV4-3; a possible D gene is TRBD1 (5 bases). Trimming left V 0 bases short and J 7 bases short, with 10 bases between. In germline, CDR1 is LGHNA, CDR2 YSLEER. This CDR3 region has 15 residues. The CDR3 here is CASSQDLGVNSPLHF. CDR3 DNA: TGCGCCAGCAGCCAAGATCTGGGGGTCAATTCACCCCTCCACTTT.

The CDR3, as DNA: TGTGCCAGCAGTGAAAGGGACCCTGGTTACAATGAGCAGTTCTTC. Protein: CASSERDPGYNEQFF. The chain combines TRBV6-1 with TRBJ2-1; D might be TRBD1 or TRBD2, each matching 5 bases. CDR3 size: 15 residues. The germline V gene encodes CDR1 MNHNS and CDR2 SASEGT. V was clipped by 2 bases and J by 4 bases, with 12 bases between them.

J is TRBJ2-7 and V is TRBV11-2, with D unresolved. This CDR3 spans 12 amino acids. Between the trimmed V and J ends, which lost 1 base and 5 bases, there was a span of 6 bases. Germline-derived CDR1 and CDR2 are SGHAT and FQNNGV. CDR3 residues: CASSLAAHEQYF. CDR3 bases: TGTGCCAGCAGCTTAGCCGCCCACGAGCAGTACTTC. Variable domain in full (rest from reference TRBV11-2 and TRBJ2-7): EAGVAQSPRYKIIEKRQSVAFWCNPISGHATLYWYQQILGQGPKLLIQFQNNGVVDDSQLPKDRFSAERLKGVDSTLKIQPAKLEDSAVYLCASSLAAHEQYFGPGTRLTVT.

The V gene is TRBV7-2, the J gene TRBJ2-7; tentative D call: TRBD1 (5 bases). V was pared by 5 bases and J by 1 base, with 15 bases between. The CDR3 consists of 15 residues. Germline V gives CDR1 SGHTA, CDR2 FQGNSA. The CDR3 is CASSPPTGPSYEQYF. CDR3 DNA sequence: TGTGCCAGCAGCCCCCCAACAGGCCCTTCCTACGAGCAGTACTTC.

The chain links TRBV21-1 to TRBJ1-5; the table names TRBD1, a call not compared with the DNA. TRBV21-1 is described as a pseudogene. CDR3 length: 15 amino acids. This CDR3 reads CASSTLDRGNQPQHF. The CDR3 DNA is TGTGCCAGCAGCACACTGGACAGGGGCAATCAGCCCCAGCATTTT.

This chain links TRBV9 with TRBJ2-2, with no clear D. The CDR3 covers 17 residues. Germline V gene sequence: CDR1 SGDLS, CDR2 YYNGEE. Trimming took off 3 bases at V and 0 bases at J, with 15 bases between the two ends. The CDR3 reads CASSDLGGLANTGELFF. Written as DNA, the CDR3 is TGTGCCAGCAGCGATCTGGGCGGTCTCGCGAACACCGGGGAGCTGTTTTTT.

The chain joins TRBV7-3 to TRBJ2-3; 12 bases align to TRBD2. V shed 5 bases and J 1 base; nucleotides not matched to a gene: 4. The CDR3 is 16 amino acids. The germline V gene encodes CDR1 SGHTA and CDR2 FQGTGA. The CDR3 is CASSAGLAGRTDTQYF. The CDR3 nucleotides read TGTGCCAGCAGCGCCGGACTAGCGGGACGCACAGATACGCAGTATTTT.

This clone was counted only a few times. This chain links TRBV5-1 with TRBJ2-3, with TRBD2 matching 8 bases. The CDR3 consists of 15 residues. CDR1 SGHRS and CDR2 YFSETQ come from the germline V gene. With 4 bases clipped from V and 2 bases from J, the junction kept 6 bases outside the gene matches. This CDR3 is CASSRAGVFTDTQYF. The DNA of the CDR3 is TGCGCCAGCAGCCGAGCGGGGGTATTCACAGATACGCAGTATTTT. The full variable domain, its missing parts supplied by reference TRBV5-1 and TRBJ2-3, is KAGVTQTPRYLIKTRGQQVTLSCSPISGHRSVSWYQQTPGQGLQFLFEYFSETQRNKGNFPGRFSGRQFSNSRSEMNVSTLELGDSALYLCASSRAGVFTDTQYFGPGTRLTVL.

This clone showed up just a few times. This sequence joins TRBV28 and TRBJ2-5, with D hard to call. Germline V lookup: CDR1 MDHEN, CDR2 SYDVKM. CDR3 length: 13 residues. V dropped 6 bases and J dropped 5 bases, with 13 bases sitting between them. CDR3 loop: CASSRRAEETQYF. The CDR3 coding sequence is TGTGCCAGCAGCAGACGGGCTGAGGAGACCCAGTACTTC.

This clone was detected only a few times. The chain joins TRBV15 to TRBJ2-3; the D gene is possibly TRBD2 (6 bases). The germline gives CDR1 LNHNV, CDR2 YYDKDF (reference sequence). The CDR3 has 17 amino acids. V gave up 5 bases and J gave up 0 bases, with 18 bases separating them. CDR3 sequence: CATSRLIWDSSTDTQYF. The CDR3 nucleotides read TGTGCCACCAGCCGCCTTATATGGGACTCCAGCACAGATACGCAGTATTTT. The whole variable domain, filled in from reference TRBV15 and TRBJ2-3, reads DAMVIQNPRYQVTQFGKPVTLSCSQTLNHNVMYWYQQKSSQAPKLLFHYYDKDFNNEADTPDNFQSRRPNTSFCFLDIRSPGLGDTAMYLCATSRLIWDSSTDTQYFGPGTRLTVL.

The chain combines TRBV30 with TRBJ1-1, with a tentative D call TRBD1 (6 bases). There are 13 residues in the CDR3. Germline values: CDR1 GTSNPN, CDR2 SVGIG (reference sequence). Trimming removed 0 bases from V and 8 bases from J, with 13 bases in between. DNA for the CDR3: TGTGCCTGGAGTGTATGGGGGGCTGCGGAAGCTTTCTTT. Its protein is CAWSVWGAAEAFF.

The rearrangement links TRBV5-8 to TRBJ1-2; D might be TRBD1 (6 bases). Trimming cost V 1 base and J 7 bases, with 11 bases left between them. Germline-derived CDR1 and CDR2 are SGHTS and YDEGEE. This CDR3 has 13 amino acids. Written as DNA, the CDR3 is TGTGCCAGCAGCTTGTGGGGGGCCGCTGGCTACACCTTC. This sequence encodes CASSLWGAAGYTF.

This clone has more than one count but fewer than ten. In the same sample, other DNA sequences code for this CDR3. The CDR3: CASSVVASGGTDTQYF. DNA of the CDR3: TGTGCCAGCAGCGTAGTTGCTAGCGGGGGCACAGATACGCAGTATTTT. The chain is built from TRBV9 and TRBJ2-3; 9 nucleotides line up with TRBD2. The CDR3 is 16 residues long. The germline gives CDR1 SGDLS, CDR2 YYNGEE. Germline trimming cut 0 bases from V and 1 base from J; bases unmatched to any gene: 3.

This clone was seen more than once but under ten times. The chain links TRBV7-9 to TRBJ1-1; D gene ambiguous. CDR3 length: 14 residues. Germline CDR1 is SEHNR and CDR2 is FQNEAQ (reference sequence). The V gene lost 5 bases and the J gene lost 3 bases, with 13 bases spanning the gap. CDR3 residues: CASSAKGVDTEAFF. CDR3 DNA sequence: TGTGCCAGCAGCGCGAAGGGAGTGGACACTGAAGCTTTCTTT.

This clone was found a few times. CDR3 coding DNA: TGTGCCAGCAGCTTGTCGGACAGAATCTACGAGCAGTACTTC. This gives the protein CASSLSDRIYEQYF. The J gene is TRBJ2-7, the V gene TRBV5-4, with D perhaps matching TRBD1 (6 bases). Between the trimmed V and J ends, which lost 1 base and 3 bases, there was a span of 11 bases. The germline V gene encodes CDR1 SGHNT and CDR2 YYREEE (reference sequence). The CDR3 totals 14 residues.

The genes are TRBV14 and TRBJ1-1; 9 nucleotides match TRBD1. The germline gives CDR1 SGHDN, CDR2 FVKESK. This CDR3 contains 14 residues. With 6 bases clipped from V and 4 bases from J, the junction kept 6 bases outside the gene matches. DNA of the CDR3: TGTGCCAGCAGTCGCCGGGACAGGGCCACTGAAGCTTTCTTT. It is translated as CASSRRDRATEAFF.

V gene TRBV28 combines with J gene TRBJ1-5; 10 bases are shared with TRBD1. The CDR3 sequence is 15 residues long. Germline CDR1 reads MDHEN; CDR2 reads SYDVKM. The ends lost 7 bases at V and 5 bases at J; junction bases unmatched: 8. CDR3 DNA: TGTGCCAGCAATGCCGGGACAGGGGTTTATCAGCCCCAGCATTTT. It codes for CASNAGTGVYQPQHF.

This rearrangement joins TRBV19 to TRBJ1-1, with D uncertain. With 3 bases removed from V and 7 bases from J, the gap between germline ends came to 9 bases. This CDR3 comprises 12 residues. Germline CDR1 is LNHDA and CDR2 is SQIVND (reference sequence). The CDR3 sequence is CASSILAGEAFF. The CDR3, as DNA: TGTGCCAGTAGTATTCTGGCAGGTGAAGCTTTCTTT.

This chain uses TRBV9 with TRBJ1-5; D possibly corresponds to TRBD1 (5 bases). In germline, CDR1 is SGDLS, CDR2 YYNGEE. The CDR3 has 14 amino acids. The V end lost 3 bases, the J end lost 2 bases, and 9 bases lay between the germline ends. The CDR3 spells CASSAGGGNQPQHF. CDR3 bases: TGTGCCAGCAGCGCAGGAGGGGGCAATCAGCCCCAGCATTTT.

This clone is a singleton in its sample. The gene calls are TRBV11-1 and TRBJ1-6; D is unclear. CDR1 is SGHAT, CDR2 FQDESV, per germline (reference sequence). V shed 5 bases and J shed 5 bases, with 10 bases lying between them. The CDR3 is made up of 14 amino acids. The CDR3 loop reads CASSRSGNNSPLHF. The CDR3 bases are TGTGCCAGCAGCCGTAGTGGAAATAATTCACCCCTCCACTTT.

The V gene is TRBV18, the J gene TRBJ2-5; 8 nucleotides align to TRBD1. CDR1 and CDR2 (germline): KGHSH, LQKENI. This CDR3 spans 14 amino acids. Losses at the gene ends were 3 bases for V and 3 bases for J; bases not matched to a gene: 3. The CDR3 protein is CASSPLDREETQYF. CDR3 DNA: TGTGCCAGCTCACCTTTGGACAGGGAAGAGACCCAGTACTTC.

The rearrangement uses TRBV6-6 and TRBJ2-3; D unclear. The V end lost 7 bases, the J end lost 0 bases, and 2 bases lay between the germline ends. The germline V gene encodes CDR1 MNHNY and CDR2 SVGAGI (reference sequence). This CDR3 comprises 11 residues. CDR3 coding DNA: TGTGCCAGCACCAGCACAGATACGCAGTATTTT. Amino acid sequence: CASTSTDTQYF.

The gene calls are TRBV4-1 and TRBJ1-6; D ambiguous. V gave up 1 base and J gave up 9 bases, with 16 bases separating them. CDR1 is MGHRA and CDR2 is YSYEKL in the germline V gene. There are 16 residues in the CDR3. The CDR3 bases are TGCGCCAGCAGCCAAGGGGGAGGGCTCGTAGGTTCACCCCTCCACTTT. Translation gives CASSQGGGLVGSPLHF.

This clone is classed as medium-sized. The gene calls are TRBV27 and TRBJ2-7, with D tentatively TRBD1 (5 bases). Germline values: CDR1 MNHEY, CDR2 SMNVEV (reference sequence). The CDR3 has 14 residues. V lost 4 bases to trimming and J lost 6 bases, with 16 bases between them. CDR3 DNA: TGTGCCAGCAGTTCCAGGGATCTATTGACCGAGCAGTACTTC. This sequence encodes CASSSRDLLTEQYF.

The table lists this clone with a count of one. The gene calls are TRBV28 and TRBJ1-4, with 7 positions matching TRBD1. V shed 5 bases and J 5 bases; nucleotides not matched to a gene: 5. CDR3 length: 14 amino acids. Germline V gives CDR1 MDHEN, CDR2 SYDVKM. The DNA for the CDR3 is TGTGCCAGCAGTCGGGACAGAGGAAATGAAAAACTGTTTTTT. This translates into CASSRDRGNEKLFF.

As concerns this clone: A far larger clone is only one base removed, so a read error is likely. This sample includes further DNA sequences coding for the same CDR3. The gene calls are TRBV11-2 and TRBJ1-1; D is unclear. The CDR3 spans 13 residues. CDR1 and CDR2 from the germline V gene are SGHAT and FQNNGV. The CDR3 protein is CASSPQRNTEAFF. CDR3 in DNA: TGCGCCAGCAGCCCCCAGAGGAACACTGAAGCTTTCTTT. Supplemented by reference TRBV11-2 and TRBJ1-1, the full variable domain reads EAGVAQSPRYKIIEKRQSVAFWCNPISGHATLYWYQQILGQGPKLLIQFQNNGVVDDSQLPKDRFSAERLKGVDSTLKIQPAKLEDSAVYLCASSPQRNTEAFFGQGTRLTVV.

Only one count was recorded for this clone. The rearrangement uses TRBV27 and TRBJ2-1, with 9 bases lining up with TRBD2. This CDR3 is 15 amino acids long. V was pared by 0 bases and J by 5 bases, with 2 bases of the junction left unmatched. Germline V gene lookup returns CDR1 MNHEY and CDR2 SMNVEV (reference sequence). CDR3 coding DNA: TGTGCCAGCAGTTTATCGGCTAGCGGGAACAATGAGCAGTTCTTC. As protein: CASSLSASGNNEQFF.

By share of the sample, this clone is medium-sized. The V call is TRBV19, the J call TRBJ2-7; perhaps TRBD1 as D (6 bases). V was clipped by 4 bases and J by 0 bases, with 16 bases between them. CDR1 and CDR2 from the germline V gene are LNHDA and SQIVND (reference sequence). The CDR3 loop spans 16 amino acids. The CDR3 protein is CASSTARDIPSYEQYF. In nucleotides, the CDR3 is TGTGCCAGTAGTACTGCCCGGGACATTCCCTCCTACGAGCAGTACTTC.